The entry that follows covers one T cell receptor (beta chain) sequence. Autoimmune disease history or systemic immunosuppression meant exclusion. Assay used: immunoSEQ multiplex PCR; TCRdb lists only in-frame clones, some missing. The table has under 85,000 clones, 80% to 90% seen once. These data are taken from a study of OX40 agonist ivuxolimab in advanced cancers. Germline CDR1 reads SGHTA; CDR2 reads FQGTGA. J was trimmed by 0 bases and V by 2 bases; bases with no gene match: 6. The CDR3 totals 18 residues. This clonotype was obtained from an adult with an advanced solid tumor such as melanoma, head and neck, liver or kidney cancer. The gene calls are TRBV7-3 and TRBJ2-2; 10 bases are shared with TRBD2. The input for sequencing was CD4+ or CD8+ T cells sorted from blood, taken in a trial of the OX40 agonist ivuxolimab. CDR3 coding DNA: TGTGCCAGCAGCTTAGCCCTAGCGGGGGCAGCGAACACCGGGGAGCTGTTTTTT. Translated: CASSLALAGAANTGELFF.